These 26 T cell receptor beta chains share one sample of origin, sequenced in a study of blood T cell repertoires in COVID-19. The protocol was immunoSEQ multiplex PCR, while the TCRdb copy is restricted to in-frame clones and leaves out a portion. The data hold under 150,000 clones, with about four fifths observed a single time. Specimen: peripheral blood. The receptors originated from a man aged 55 to 70 with acute or convalescent COVID-19.

The genes are TRBV30 and TRBJ1-1, with a tentative D call TRBD1 (6 bases). Germline V gene lookup returns CDR1 GTSNPN and CDR2 SVGIG (reference sequence). The CDR3 runs 14 residues. Trimming took off 1 base at V and 5 bases at J, with 14 bases between the two ends. In DNA, the CDR3 is TGTGCCTGGAGTGATACAGGGATAGGGACTGAAGCTTTCTTT. It encodes CAWSDTGIGTEAFF.

The chain links TRBV19 to TRBJ1-1, with a tentative D call TRBD1 (5 bases). There are 13 residues in the CDR3. With 6 bases removed from V and 4 bases from J, the gap between germline ends came to 12 bases. The germline V gene encodes CDR1 LNHDA and CDR2 SQIVND (reference sequence). The CDR3 DNA reads TGTGCCAGTAGCCCAGGGCTAGGCACTGAAGCTTTCTTT. Protein sequence: CASSPGLGTEAFF.

V and J are TRBV5-1 and TRBJ1-1, with 7 bases fitting TRBD1. Germline loops: CDR1 SGHRS, CDR2 YFSETQ. The trim removed 4 bases at V and 5 bases at J, leaving 11 bases unmatched. This CDR3 comprises 15 residues. The CDR3 bases are TGCGCCAGCAGCCCGCTACAGGGGACGTTAACTGAAGCTTTCTTT. It codes for CASSPLQGTLTEAFF.

The V and J genes are TRBV24-1 and TRBJ2-5; perhaps TRBD1 as D (5 bases). Between the trimmed V and J ends, which lost 1 base and 5 bases, there was a span of 13 bases. The CDR3 loop spans 15 amino acids. Germline-derived CDR1 and CDR2 are KGHDR and SFDVKD. The CDR3 DNA reads TGTGCCACCAGTGATTTTGAAGGGGTTAGGGAGACCCAGTACTTC. Translated, it gives CATSDFEGVRETQYF.

The V and J genes are TRBV6-5 and TRBJ2-1; D remains ambiguous. The CDR3 runs 12 residues. Germline V lookup: CDR1 MNHEY, CDR2 SVGAGI. Deletions cut 0 bases from V and 9 bases from J, with 6 bases between. This CDR3 is CASSYSTGEQFF. The CDR3, as DNA: TGTGCCAGCAGTTACTCAACGGGTGAGCAGTTCTTC.

The chain employs TRBV20-1 and TRBJ1-4; tentative D call: TRBD1 (5 bases). The germline V and J ends were trimmed by 3 bases and 8 bases, with 16 bases remaining between them. This CDR3 has 14 amino acids. From germline, CDR1 is DFQATT and CDR2 SNEGSKA (reference sequence). The CDR3 reads CSASRTLGGEKLFF. For the CDR3, the DNA is TGCAGTGCTAGTAGGACACTTGGAGGGGAAAAACTGTTTTTT.

The chain links TRBV7-3 to TRBJ2-2; no clear D. V was trimmed by 4 bases and J by 6 bases, leaving 12 bases between them. Germline V lookup: CDR1 SGHTA, CDR2 FQGTGA. This CDR3 contains 14 residues. Here the CDR3 reads CASSSTLTSGELFF. The CDR3 DNA follows: TGTGCCAGCAGCTCCACTCTAACGTCCGGGGAGCTGTTTTTT.

The rearrangement joins TRBV5-1 to TRBJ1-2, with 7 bases fitting TRBD1. V gave up 4 bases and J gave up 8 bases; unmatched junction bases: 8. CDR3 length: 13 residues. The V gene's germline CDR1 is SGHRS and CDR2 YFSETQ. The CDR3 nucleotides read TGCGCCAGCAGCCGTGGGACAGCGGAGGGCTACACCTTC. It is translated as CASSRGTAEGYTF.

The rearrangement links TRBV12-3 or TRBV12-4 to TRBJ1-2; D may be TRBD1 (5 bases). The length of the CDR3 is 13 residues. V dropped 5 bases and J dropped 4 bases, with 11 bases sitting between them. CDR3 bases: TGTGCCAGCAGTAACCAGGGATTCTATGGCTACACCTTC. It yields the protein CASSNQGFYGYTF.

The rearrangement uses TRBV4-1 and TRBJ2-7; 7 bases are a match to TRBD1. Germline trimming cut 5 bases from V and 0 bases from J; bases unmatched to any gene: 7. The CDR3 runs 15 residues. Germline assignment: CDR1 MGHRA and CDR2 YSYEKL. The CDR3 DNA reads as TGCGCCAGCAGCTTTCGACAGGGTCCCTCCTACGAGCAGTACTTC. This codes for CASSFRQGPSYEQYF.

The gene calls are TRBV28 and TRBJ1-5; 7 nucleotides line up with TRBD1. This CDR3 region has 15 residues. With 3 bases clipped from V and 6 bases from J, the junction kept 8 bases outside the gene matches. The germline CDR1 and CDR2 sequences are MDHEN and SYDVKM. CDR3 sequence (DNA): TGTGCCAGCAGTTTTCCCGACAGGGTGGGTCAGCCCCAGCATTTT. Its translation: CASSFPDRVGQPQHF.

The chain uses TRBV13 and TRBJ2-7, with 9 nucleotides matching TRBD1. Germline CDR1 reads PRHDT; CDR2 reads FYEKMQ (reference sequence). V lost 2 bases to trimming and J lost 2 bases; unmatched junction nucleotides: 13. The CDR3 totals 18 residues. The DNA of the CDR3 is TGTGCCAGCAGCTTACGGGGACAGGGATCTAGGGGCCCCTACGAGCAGTACTTC. Translating it yields CASSLRGQGSRGPYEQYF.

The V and J genes are TRBV5-1 and TRBJ2-7, with D perhaps TRBD1 (5 bases). This CDR3 spans 15 amino acids. Per germline, CDR1 SGHRS and CDR2 YFSETQ. Trimming cost V 4 bases and J 5 bases, with 19 bases left between them. Here the CDR3 reads CASSRGRGSVDEQYF. DNA of the CDR3: TGCGCCAGCAGCCGTGGTAGGGGCTCGGTTGACGAGCAGTACTTC.

DNA of the CDR3: TGTGCCAGCAGCCATCTCGCGGGATCCTACGAGCAGTACTTC. Amino acid sequence: CASSHLAGSYEQYF. This chain links TRBV3-1 (or the pseudogene TRBV3-2) with TRBJ2-7; TRBD2 is a possible D gene (6 bases). This CDR3 has 14 residues. V was cut by 3 bases and J by 1 base, with 10 bases left in between. Germline V gene sequence: CDR1 LGHDT, CDR2 YNNKEL (reference sequence).

This clone was detected only a few times. This rearrangement joins TRBV24-1 to TRBJ1-2; TRBD1 is a possible D gene (6 bases). The CDR3 is 14 residues long. V was trimmed by 4 bases and J by 8 bases, leaving 16 bases between them. CDR1 and CDR2 from the germline V gene are KGHDR and SFDVKD. DNA for the CDR3: TGTGCCACCAGTGACCCCTACAGGGACGGGGGCTACACCTTC. Translation gives CATSDPYRDGGYTF.

The rearrangement links TRBV30 to TRBJ1-2; 7 bases are shared with TRBD1. Unmatched junction bases numbered 3, after V lost 6 bases and J lost 8 bases. The V gene's germline CDR1 is GTSNPN and CDR2 SVGIG (reference sequence). The CDR3 length is 10 residues. CDR3 DNA: TGTGCCTGTACAGGGGAAGGCTACACCTTC. Residues: CACTGEGYTF.

The chain recombines TRBV7-9 with TRBJ1-4; D perhaps matches TRBD1 (5 bases). The CDR3 has 15 amino acids. V shed 1 base and J shed 9 bases, with 15 bases lying between them. Germline CDR1 SEHNR, CDR2 FQNEAQ (reference sequence). Here the CDR3 DNA reads TGTGCCAGCAGCTTAGAGGGCAGGGCCAGGCAAAAACTGTTTTTT. This sequence encodes CASSLEGRARQKLFF.

This clone occurred once. In nucleotides, the CDR3 is TGTGCCAGCTCACCAAAGTCAGGCGGAGGGAGCACTGAAGCTTTCTTT. Protein sequence: CASSPKSGGGSTEAFF. V is TRBV18 and J is TRBJ1-1; D remains ambiguous. This CDR3 has 16 residues. Trimming cost V 2 bases and J 4 bases, with 17 bases left between them. Germline V gene data show CDR1 as KGHSH and CDR2 as LQKENI. Based on the CDR3 plus reference TRBV18 and TRBJ1-1, the full variable domain is NAGVMQNPRHLVRRRGQEARLRCSPMKGHSHVYWYRQLPEEGLKFMVYLQKENIIDESGMPKERFSAEFPKEGPSILRIQQVVRGDSAAYFCASSPKSGGGSTEAFFGQGTRLTVV.

The J gene is TRBJ1-3, the V gene TRBV2; the D gene is possibly TRBD1 (5 bases). V gave up 2 bases and J gave up 0 bases, with 11 bases separating them. Per germline, CDR1 SNHLY and CDR2 FYNNEI. The CDR3 has 16 residues. CDR3 nucleotide sequence: TGTGCCAGCAGTGAACAGGGAGGGTACTCTGGAAACACCATATATTTT. Translation: CASSEQGGYSGNTIYF.

The rearrangement links TRBV12-3 or TRBV12-4 to TRBJ2-5; 12 bases line up with TRBD2. The CDR3 covers 13 residues. V lost 5 bases to trimming and J lost 13 bases; unmatched junction nucleotides: 8. The CDR3 DNA follows: TGTGCCAGCAGTCACGGGACTAGCGGGTATTTGTACTTC. Its translation is CASSHGTSGYLYF.

This clone has just a few counts. The J gene is TRBJ2-1, the V gene TRBV14, with 7 nucleotides matching TRBD2. Germline V gene sequence: CDR1 SGHDN, CDR2 FVKESK. With 2 bases clipped from V and 0 bases from J, the junction kept 4 bases outside the gene matches. The CDR3 extends over 16 amino acids. The CDR3 sequence is CASSQLAGVSYNEQFF. The CDR3, as DNA: TGTGCCAGCAGCCAACTCGCGGGGGTCTCCTACAATGAGCAGTTCTTC.

The gene calls are TRBV2 and TRBJ2-7, with 7 bases lining up with TRBD1. The CDR3 contains 17 residues. Unmatched junction bases numbered 23, after V lost 10 bases and J lost 5 bases. Germline V gene sequence: CDR1 SNHLY, CDR2 FYNNEI. CDR3 in amino acids: CAILNARQGITVDEQYF. CDR3 coding DNA: TGTGCCATCCTTAACGCTAGACAGGGAATAACGGTCGACGAGCAGTACTTC. Based on the CDR3 plus reference TRBV2 and TRBJ2-7, the full variable domain is EPEVTQTPSHQVTQMGQEVILRCVPISNHLYFYWYRQILGQKVEFLVSFYNNEISEKSEIFDDQFSVERPDGSNFTLKIRSTKLEDSAMYFCAILNARQGITVDEQYFGPGTRLTVT.

DNA of the CDR3: TGTGCCAGCAGCCAACCGGGACTAGCAGACCTCAATGAGCAGTTCTTC. Amino acids: CASSQPGLADLNEQFF. The chain couples TRBV5-6 to TRBJ2-1, with 9 bases identical to TRBD2. The germline gives CDR1 SGHDT, CDR2 YYEEEE. This CDR3 has 16 residues. V gave up 4 bases and J gave up 6 bases; unmatched junction bases: 11.

The rearrangement uses TRBV20-1 and TRBJ1-5, with TRBD1 as a possible D gene (6 bases). The CDR3 runs 16 residues. Per the germline V gene, CDR1 is DFQATT and CDR2 is SNEGSKA (reference sequence). Trimming removed 3 bases at V and 0 bases at J, with 15 bases between. In DNA form, the CDR3 reads TGCAGTGCTAGTGCGGGGGGCGTCATTAGCAATCAGCCCCAGCATTTT. Translating gives CSASAGGVISNQPQHF.

CDR3 loop: CASSLRTSGRADTQYF. In DNA form, the CDR3 reads TGTGCCAGCAGCCTTCGGACTAGCGGGAGGGCGGATACGCAGTATTTT. The chain has TRBV7-8 and TRBJ2-3, with 15 positions matching TRBD2. Germline lookup yields CDR1 SGHVS and CDR2 FQNEAQ. The V and J ends lost 5 bases and 6 bases, in that order; junction bases with no gene match: 6. The CDR3 has 16 amino acids.

CDR3 DNA sequence: TGTGCCACCCGGCAGGGAGGGGGCACCGGGGAGCTGTTTTTT. The encoded protein is CATRQGGGTGELFF. The chain recombines TRBV6-5 with TRBJ2-2; D perhaps matches TRBD2 (7 bases). There are 14 residues in the CDR3. CDR1 and CDR2 (germline): MNHEY, SVGAGI. The V gene lost 10 bases and the J gene lost 4 bases, with 16 bases spanning the gap.